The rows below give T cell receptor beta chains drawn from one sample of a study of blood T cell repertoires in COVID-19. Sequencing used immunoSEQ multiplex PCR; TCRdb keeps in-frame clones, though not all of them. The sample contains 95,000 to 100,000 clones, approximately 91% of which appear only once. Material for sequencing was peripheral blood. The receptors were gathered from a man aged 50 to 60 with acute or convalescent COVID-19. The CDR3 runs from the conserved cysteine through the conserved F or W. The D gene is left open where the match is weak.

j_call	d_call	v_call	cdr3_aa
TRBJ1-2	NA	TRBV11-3	CASSLTPGQANGYTF
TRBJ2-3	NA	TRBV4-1	CASSQGDGGTDTQYF
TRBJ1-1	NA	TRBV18	CASSAGVHGAFF
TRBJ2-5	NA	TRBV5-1	CASSRGQSQETQYF
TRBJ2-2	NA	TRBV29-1	CSVYDSTGELFF
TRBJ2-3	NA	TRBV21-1	CASRPRGGGADTDTQYF
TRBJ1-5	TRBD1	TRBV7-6	CASSELGQGNQPQHF
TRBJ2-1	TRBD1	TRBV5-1	CASSPTGTGFDEQFF
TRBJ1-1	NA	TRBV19	CASSIVGGGAEAFF
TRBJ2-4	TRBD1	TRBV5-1	CASSEGGPLAKNIQYF
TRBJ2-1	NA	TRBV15	CATRDRGFNEQFF
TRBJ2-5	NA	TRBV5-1	CASSEATAVETQYF
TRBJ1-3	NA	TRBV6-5	CASSSPREGSGNTIYF
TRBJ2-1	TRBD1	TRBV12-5	CASGWGTGGSEQFF
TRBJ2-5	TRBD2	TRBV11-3	CASSLDGGETQYF
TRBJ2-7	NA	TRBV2	CASRPGNYEQYF
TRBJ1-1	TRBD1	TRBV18	CASSPGGQQNTEAFF
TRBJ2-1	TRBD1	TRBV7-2	CASSLTGGSYNEQFF
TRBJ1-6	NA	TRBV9	CASSERDIFSGTLHF
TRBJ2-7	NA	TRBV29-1	CSVAFGHITYEQYF
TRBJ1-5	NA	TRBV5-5	CASSLAWAGQDHQPQHF
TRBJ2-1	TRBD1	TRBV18	CASSPDPGQGDNEQFF
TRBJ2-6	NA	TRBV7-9	CASSSRTTNVLTF
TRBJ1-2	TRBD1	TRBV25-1	CASSPWGQNYGYTF
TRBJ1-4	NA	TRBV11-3	CASSLYRSGEKLFF
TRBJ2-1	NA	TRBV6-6	CASVNLFGEQFF
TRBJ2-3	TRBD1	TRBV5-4	CASSLGQGSTDTQYF
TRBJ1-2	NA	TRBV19	CASSFMVEIRYGYTF
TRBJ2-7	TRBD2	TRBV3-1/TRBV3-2	CASSLSGGLYEQYF
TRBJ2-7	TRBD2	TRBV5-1	CASTSGGATYEQYF
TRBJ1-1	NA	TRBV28	CASSFLRQSMNTEAFF
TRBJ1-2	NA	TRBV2	CASSPEGTSGYTF
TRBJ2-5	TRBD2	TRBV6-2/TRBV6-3	CASSRTSGVPGTQYF
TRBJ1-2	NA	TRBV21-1	CHGTDSPRGYGYTF
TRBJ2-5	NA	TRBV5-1	CASSLGSGGTFQETQYF
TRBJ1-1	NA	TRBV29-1	CSVDYRENTEAFF
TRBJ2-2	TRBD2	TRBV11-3	CASSLGGGPSNTGELFF
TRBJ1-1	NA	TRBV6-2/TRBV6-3	CASSPRGRLNTEAFF
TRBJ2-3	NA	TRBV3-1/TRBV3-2	CASSLVPRGSTDTQYF
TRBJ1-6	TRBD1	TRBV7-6	CASSLTGTGSSYNSPLHF
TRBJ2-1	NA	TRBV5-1	CASSLEGPNNEQFF
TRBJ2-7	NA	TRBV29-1	CSVEERGYEQYF
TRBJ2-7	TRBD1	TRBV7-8	CASSWGTGAGYEQYF
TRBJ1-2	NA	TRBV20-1	CSASASGHNYGYTF
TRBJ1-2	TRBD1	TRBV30	CAWRGQLNYGYTF
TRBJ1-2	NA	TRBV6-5	CASGPFRGNYGYTF
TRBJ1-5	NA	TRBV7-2	CASSLAGQRFQPQHF
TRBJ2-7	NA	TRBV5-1	CASSIGTQAYEQYF
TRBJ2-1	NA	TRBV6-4	CAPDWNEQFF
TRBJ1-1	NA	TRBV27	CASALISGVTEAFF
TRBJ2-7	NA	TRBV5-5	CASSLEGLVYAQYF
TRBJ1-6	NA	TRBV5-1	CASSLVPTGNSPLHF
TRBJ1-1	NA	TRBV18	CASSTTGGRNTEAFF
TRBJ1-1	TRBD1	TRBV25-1	CASQNGQGNTEAFF
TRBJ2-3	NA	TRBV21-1	CASSKSYRAPRALSGTDTQYF
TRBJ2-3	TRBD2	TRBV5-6	CASSFLAGARGDTQYF
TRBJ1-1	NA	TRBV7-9	CASSLEQNTEAFF
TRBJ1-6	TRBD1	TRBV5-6	CASRPGQGPGSPLHF
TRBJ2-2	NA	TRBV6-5	CASSWGHRNTGELFF